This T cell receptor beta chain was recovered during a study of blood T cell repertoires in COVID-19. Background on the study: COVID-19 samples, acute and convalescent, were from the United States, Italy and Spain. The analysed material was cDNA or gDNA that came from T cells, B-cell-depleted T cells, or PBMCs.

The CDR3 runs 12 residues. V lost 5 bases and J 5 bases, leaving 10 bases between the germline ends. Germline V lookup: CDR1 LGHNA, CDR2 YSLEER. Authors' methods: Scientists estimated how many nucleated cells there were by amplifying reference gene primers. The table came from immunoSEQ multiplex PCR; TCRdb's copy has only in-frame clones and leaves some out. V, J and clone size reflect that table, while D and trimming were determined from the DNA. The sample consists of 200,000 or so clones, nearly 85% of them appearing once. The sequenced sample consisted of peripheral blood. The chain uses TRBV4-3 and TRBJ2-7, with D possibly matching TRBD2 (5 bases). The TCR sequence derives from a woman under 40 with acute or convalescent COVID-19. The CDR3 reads CASSWGEDEQYF. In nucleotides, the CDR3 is TGCGCCAGCAGCTGGGGAGAAGACGAGCAGTACTTC.